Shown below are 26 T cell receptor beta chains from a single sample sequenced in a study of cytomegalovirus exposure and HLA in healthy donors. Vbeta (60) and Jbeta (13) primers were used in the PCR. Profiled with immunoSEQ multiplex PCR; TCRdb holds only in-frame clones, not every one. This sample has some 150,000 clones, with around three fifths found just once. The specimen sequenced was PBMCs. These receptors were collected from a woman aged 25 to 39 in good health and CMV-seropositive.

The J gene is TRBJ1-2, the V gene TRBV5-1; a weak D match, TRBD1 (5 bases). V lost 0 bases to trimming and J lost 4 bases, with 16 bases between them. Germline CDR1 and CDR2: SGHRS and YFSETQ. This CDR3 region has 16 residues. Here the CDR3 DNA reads TGCGCCAGCAGCTTGGCCGGTGGGGCGCAGGCCTATGGCTACACCTTC. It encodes CASSLAGGAQAYGYTF.

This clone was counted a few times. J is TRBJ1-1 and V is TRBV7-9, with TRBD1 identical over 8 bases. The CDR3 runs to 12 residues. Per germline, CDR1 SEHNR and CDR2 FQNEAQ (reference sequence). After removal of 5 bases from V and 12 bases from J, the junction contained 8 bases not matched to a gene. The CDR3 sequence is CASSGQGLSSFF. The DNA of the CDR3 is TGTGCCAGCAGCGGACAGGGCTTGAGTTCTTTCTTT. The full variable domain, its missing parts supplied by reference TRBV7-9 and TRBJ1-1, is DTGVSQNPRHKITKRGQNVTFRCDPISEHNRLYWYRQTLGQGPEFLTYFQNEAQLEKSRLLSDRFSAERPKGSFSTLEIQRTEQGDSAMYLCASSGQGLSSFFGQGTRLTVV.

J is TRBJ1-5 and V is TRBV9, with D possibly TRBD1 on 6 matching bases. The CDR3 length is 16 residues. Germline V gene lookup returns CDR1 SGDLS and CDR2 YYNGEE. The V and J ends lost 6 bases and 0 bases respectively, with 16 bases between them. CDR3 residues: CASTGVSDNSNQPQHF. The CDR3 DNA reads TGTGCCAGCACAGGGGTCTCGGATAATAGCAATCAGCCCCAGCATTTT. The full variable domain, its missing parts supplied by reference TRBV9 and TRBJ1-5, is DSGVTQTPKHLITATGQRVTLRCSPRSGDLSVYWYQQSLDQGLQFLIQYYNGEERAKGNILERFSAQQFPDLHSELNLSSLELGDSALYFCASTGVSDNSNQPQHFGDGTRLSIL.

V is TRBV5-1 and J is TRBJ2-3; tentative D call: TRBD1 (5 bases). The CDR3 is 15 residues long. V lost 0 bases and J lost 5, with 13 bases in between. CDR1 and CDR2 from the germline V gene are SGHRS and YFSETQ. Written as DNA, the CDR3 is TGCGCCAGCAGCTTGGGGGGCCCTAACTTAGATACGCAGTATTTT. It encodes CASSLGGPNLDTQYF. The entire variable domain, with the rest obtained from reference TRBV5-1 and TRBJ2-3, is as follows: KAGVTQTPRYLIKTRGQQVTLSCSPISGHRSVSWYQQTPGQGLQFLFEYFSETQRNKGNFPGRFSGRQFSNSRSEMNVSTLELGDSALYLCASSLGGPNLDTQYFGPGTRLTVL.

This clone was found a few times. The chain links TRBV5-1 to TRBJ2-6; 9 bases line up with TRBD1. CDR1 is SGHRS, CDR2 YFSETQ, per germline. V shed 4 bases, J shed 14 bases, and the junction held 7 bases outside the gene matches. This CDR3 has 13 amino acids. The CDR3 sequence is CASSIPGQGILTF. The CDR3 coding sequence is TGCGCCAGCAGCATTCCGGGACAGGGTATCCTGACTTTC.

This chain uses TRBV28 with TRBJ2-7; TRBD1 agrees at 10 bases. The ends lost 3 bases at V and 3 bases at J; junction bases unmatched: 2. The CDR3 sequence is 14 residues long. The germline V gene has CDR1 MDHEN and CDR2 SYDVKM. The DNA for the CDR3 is TGTGCCAGCAGTTTCTGGGACAGGGGCTACGAGCAGTACTTC. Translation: CASSFWDRGYEQYF.

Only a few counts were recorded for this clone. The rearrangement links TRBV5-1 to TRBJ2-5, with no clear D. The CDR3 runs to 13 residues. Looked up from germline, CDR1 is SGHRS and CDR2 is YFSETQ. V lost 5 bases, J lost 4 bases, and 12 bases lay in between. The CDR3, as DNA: TGCGCCAGCAGTCCGGCTGCGGTAGAGACCCAGTACTTC. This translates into CASSPAAVETQYF.

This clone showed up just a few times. In nucleotides, the CDR3 is TGTGCCATCAGTGAGTCGGAGAGGACCATATATTTT. Its translation is CAISESERTIYF. V and J are TRBV10-3 and TRBJ1-3; the D is unclear. Deletions cut 0 bases from V and 10 bases from J, with 7 bases between. The CDR3 runs 12 residues. The germline CDR1 and CDR2 sequences are ENHRY and SYGVKD.

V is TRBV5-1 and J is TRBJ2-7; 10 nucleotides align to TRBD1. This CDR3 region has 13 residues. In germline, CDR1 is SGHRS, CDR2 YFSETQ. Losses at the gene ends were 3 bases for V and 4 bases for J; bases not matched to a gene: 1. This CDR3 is CASSWGQGYEQYF. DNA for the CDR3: TGCGCCAGCAGCTGGGGACAGGGGTACGAGCAGTACTTC.

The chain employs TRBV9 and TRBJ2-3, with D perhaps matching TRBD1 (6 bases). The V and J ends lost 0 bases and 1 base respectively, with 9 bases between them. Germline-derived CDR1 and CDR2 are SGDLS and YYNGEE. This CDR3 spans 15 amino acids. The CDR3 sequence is CASSVEQGRTDTQYF. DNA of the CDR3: TGTGCCAGCAGCGTAGAACAGGGCCGCACAGATACGCAGTATTTT.

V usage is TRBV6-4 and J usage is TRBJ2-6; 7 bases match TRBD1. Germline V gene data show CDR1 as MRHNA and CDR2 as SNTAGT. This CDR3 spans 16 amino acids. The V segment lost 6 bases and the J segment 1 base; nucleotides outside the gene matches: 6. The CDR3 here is CASSRAGGSGANVLTF. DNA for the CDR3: TGTGCCAGCAGCCGCGCAGGGGGATCTGGGGCCAACGTCCTGACTTTC.

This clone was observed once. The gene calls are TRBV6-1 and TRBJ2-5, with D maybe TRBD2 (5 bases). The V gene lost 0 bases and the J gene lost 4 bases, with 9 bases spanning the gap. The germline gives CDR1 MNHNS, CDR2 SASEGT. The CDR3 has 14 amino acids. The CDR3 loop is CASSEAPSRETQYF. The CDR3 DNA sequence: TGTGCCAGCAGTGAAGCCCCTAGCCGAGAGACCCAGTACTTC.

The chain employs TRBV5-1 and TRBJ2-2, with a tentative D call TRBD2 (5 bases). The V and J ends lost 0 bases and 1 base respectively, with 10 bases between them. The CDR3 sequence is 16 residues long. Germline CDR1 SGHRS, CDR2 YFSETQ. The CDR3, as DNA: TGCGCCAGCAGCTTGGGGCTAGCCGTGAACACCGGGGAGCTGTTTTTT. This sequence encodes CASSLGLAVNTGELFF.

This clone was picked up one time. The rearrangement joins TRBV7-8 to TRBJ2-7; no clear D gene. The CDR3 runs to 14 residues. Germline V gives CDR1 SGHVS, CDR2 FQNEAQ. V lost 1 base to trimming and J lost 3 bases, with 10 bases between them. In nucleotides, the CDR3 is TGTGCCAGCAGCTTAGTACCGGGTGGCTACGAGCAGTACTTC. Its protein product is CASSLVPGGYEQYF.

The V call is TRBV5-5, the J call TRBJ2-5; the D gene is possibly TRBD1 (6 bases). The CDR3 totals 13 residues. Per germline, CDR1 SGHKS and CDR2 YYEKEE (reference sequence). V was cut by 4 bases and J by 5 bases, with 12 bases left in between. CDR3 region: CASSLDSWETQYF. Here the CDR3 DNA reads TGTGCCAGCAGCCTGGACAGTTGGGAGACCCAGTACTTC.

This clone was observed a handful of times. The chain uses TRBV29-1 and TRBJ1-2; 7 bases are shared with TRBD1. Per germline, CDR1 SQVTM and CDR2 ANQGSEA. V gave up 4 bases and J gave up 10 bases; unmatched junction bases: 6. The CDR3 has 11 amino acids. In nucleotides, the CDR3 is TGCAGCGTTGGACAGGGAGAAATCTACACCTTC. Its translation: CSVGQGEIYTF.

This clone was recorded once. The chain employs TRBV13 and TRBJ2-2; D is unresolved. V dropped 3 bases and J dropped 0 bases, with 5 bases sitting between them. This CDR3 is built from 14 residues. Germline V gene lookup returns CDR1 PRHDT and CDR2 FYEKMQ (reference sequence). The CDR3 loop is CASSFTTNTGELFF. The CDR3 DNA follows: TGTGCCAGCAGCTTTACAACGAACACCGGGGAGCTGTTTTTT.

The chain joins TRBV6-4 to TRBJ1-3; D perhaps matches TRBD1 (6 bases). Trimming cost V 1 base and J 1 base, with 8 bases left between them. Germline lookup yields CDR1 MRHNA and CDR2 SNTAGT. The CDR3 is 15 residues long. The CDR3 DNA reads TGTGCCAGCAGTGACTTGGGACATTCTGGAAACACCATATATTTT. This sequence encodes CASSDLGHSGNTIYF.

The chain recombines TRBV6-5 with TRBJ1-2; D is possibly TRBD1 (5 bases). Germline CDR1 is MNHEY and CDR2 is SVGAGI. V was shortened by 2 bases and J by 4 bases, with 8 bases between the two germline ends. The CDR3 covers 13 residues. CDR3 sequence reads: CASSYTGTYGYTF. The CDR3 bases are TGTGCCAGCAGTTACACAGGAACCTATGGCTACACCTTC.

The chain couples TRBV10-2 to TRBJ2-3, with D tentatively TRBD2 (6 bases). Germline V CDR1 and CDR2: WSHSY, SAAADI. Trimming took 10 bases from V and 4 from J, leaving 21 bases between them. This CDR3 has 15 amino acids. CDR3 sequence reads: CATNSGGGMADTQYF. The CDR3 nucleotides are TGCGCCACAAATAGCGGAGGAGGGATGGCAGATACGCAGTATTTT.

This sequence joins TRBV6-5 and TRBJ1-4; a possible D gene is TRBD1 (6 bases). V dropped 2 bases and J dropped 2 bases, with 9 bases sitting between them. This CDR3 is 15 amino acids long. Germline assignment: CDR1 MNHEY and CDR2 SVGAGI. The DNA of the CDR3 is TGTGCCAGCAGTTACCGAGGGGGTACTAATGAAAAACTGTTTTTT. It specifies CASSYRGGTNEKLFF.

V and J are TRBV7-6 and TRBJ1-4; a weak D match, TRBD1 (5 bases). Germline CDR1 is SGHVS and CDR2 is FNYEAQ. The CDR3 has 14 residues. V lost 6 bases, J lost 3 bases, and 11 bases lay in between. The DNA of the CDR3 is TGTGCCAGCAGGAAACAGGTGGCTAATGAAAAACTGTTTTTT. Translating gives CASRKQVANEKLFF.

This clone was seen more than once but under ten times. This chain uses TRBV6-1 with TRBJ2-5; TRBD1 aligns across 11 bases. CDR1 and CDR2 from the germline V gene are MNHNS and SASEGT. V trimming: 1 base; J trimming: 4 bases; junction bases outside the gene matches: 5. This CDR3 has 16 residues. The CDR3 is CASSEVAGTGGETQYF. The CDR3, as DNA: TGTGCCAGCAGTGAAGTAGCCGGGACAGGGGGAGAGACCCAGTACTTC.

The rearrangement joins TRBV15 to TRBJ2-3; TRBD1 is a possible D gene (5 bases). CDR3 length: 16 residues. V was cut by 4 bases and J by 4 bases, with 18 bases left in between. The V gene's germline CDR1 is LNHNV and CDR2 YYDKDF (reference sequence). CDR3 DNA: TGTGCCACCAGCACAAGGCTGCAGGGTCCCGCAGATACGCAGTATTTT. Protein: CATSTRLQGPADTQYF.

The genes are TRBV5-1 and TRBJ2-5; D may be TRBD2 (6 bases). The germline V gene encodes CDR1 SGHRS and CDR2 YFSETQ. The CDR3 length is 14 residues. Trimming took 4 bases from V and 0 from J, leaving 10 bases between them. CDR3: CASSRLGYQETQYF. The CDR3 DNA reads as TGCGCCAGCAGCCGACTAGGGTACCAAGAGACCCAGTACTTC.

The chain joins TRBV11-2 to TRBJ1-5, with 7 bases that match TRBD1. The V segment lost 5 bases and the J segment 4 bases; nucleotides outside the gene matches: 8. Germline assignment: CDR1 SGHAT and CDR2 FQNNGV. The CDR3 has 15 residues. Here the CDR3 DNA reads TGTGCCAGCAGCCCCTCAAGGGGGCCTAATCAGCCCCAGCATTTT. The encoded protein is CASSPSRGPNQPQHF.